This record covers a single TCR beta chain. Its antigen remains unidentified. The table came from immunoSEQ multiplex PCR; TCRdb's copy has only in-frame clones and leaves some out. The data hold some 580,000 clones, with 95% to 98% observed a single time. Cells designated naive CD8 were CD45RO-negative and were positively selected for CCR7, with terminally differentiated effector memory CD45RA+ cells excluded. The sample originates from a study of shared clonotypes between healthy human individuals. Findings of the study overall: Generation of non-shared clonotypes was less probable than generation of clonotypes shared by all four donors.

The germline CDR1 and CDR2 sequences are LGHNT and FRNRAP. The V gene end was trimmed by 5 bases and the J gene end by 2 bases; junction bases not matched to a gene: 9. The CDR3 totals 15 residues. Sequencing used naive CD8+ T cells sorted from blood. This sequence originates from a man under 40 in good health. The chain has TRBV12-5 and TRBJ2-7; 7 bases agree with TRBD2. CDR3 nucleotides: TGTGCTAGTGGTCATTGGGAGGGACCCACCTACGAGCAGTACTTC. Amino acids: CASGHWEGPTYEQYF.